The 4 T cell receptor beta chains presented below share a single source sample, sequenced in a study of blood T cells in healthy people across ages. Then a second PCR, running roughly 7 to 11 cycles, was carried out with a sample-barcoded 5' primer and a J-beta primer mix. One entry per CDR3 protein results from TCRdb running MiXCR on the 5' RACE reads. The sample lists about 720,000 distinct CDR3 sequences, about a fifth occurring once. The material sequenced was blood. Every receptor here comes from a man between 65 and 85 years old in good health.

This clonotype was picked up a small number of times. V and J are TRBV12-3 or TRBV12-4 and TRBJ1-1; D is ambiguous. The V end lost 6 bases, the J end lost 6 bases, and 11 bases lay between the germline ends. This CDR3 comprises 12 residues. This CDR3 reads CASRNSRSEAFF. DNA of the CDR3: TGTGCCAGCAGGAATAGCAGGTCTGAAGCTTTCTTT.

This clonotype showed up just once. The gene calls are TRBV7-3 and TRBJ2-1; 9 bases are a match to TRBD2. The CDR3 is made up of 16 amino acids. V lost 3 bases, J lost 3 bases, and 6 bases stayed unmatched. Germline V gene data show CDR1 as SGHTA and CDR2 as FQGTGA. CDR3 bases: TGTGCCAGCAGCTTTTTAGGGACTAGCAGCTACAATGAGCAGTTCTTC. Translation gives CASSFLGTSSYNEQFF.

This rearrangement joins TRBV10-3 to TRBJ2-5; 7 bases fit TRBD2. Judging by the DNA end, TRBJ2-7 fits better; the J call may be wrong. The CDR3 sequence is 16 residues long. Germline lookup yields CDR1 ENHRY and CDR2 SYGVKD. The CDR3: CAISEKSGDYPYEQYF. CDR3 DNA sequence: TGTGCCATCAGTGAGAAGTCTGGGGACTATCCCTACGAGCAGTACTTC.

This clonotype was seen only a few times. The rearrangement uses TRBV5-1 and TRBJ2-5; possibly TRBD1 or TRBD2 for D (6 bases each). Germline V CDR1 and CDR2: SGHRS, YFSETQ. The CDR3 runs to 17 residues. Trimming removed 4 bases at V and 1 base at J, with 20 bases between. The CDR3 is CASSEGFGGTPQETQYF. The CDR3 nucleotides are TGCGCCAGCAGCGAAGGTTTCGGAGGGACACCCCAAGAGACCCAGTACTTC.